This T cell receptor beta chain was sequenced during a study of T cells in Graves' hyperthyroidism and ophthalmopathy. Study-level points and caveats: Among clonotypes expanded in thyroid above 0.001, most were also found in blood. Ophthalmopathy, as predicted by the model, came a median about seven months after the prediction.

Exclusion of patients followed from uncontrolled infection, other autoimmune disease, pregnancy or lactation. Out of over 7.5 ml of fresh peripheral blood came the PBMCs. There were TCR beta CDR3 regions amplified from RNA transcripts. RT-PCR in the first round (using the HTBI primer set) targeted the TCR CDR3. TCRdb analysed the multiplex PCR reads with MiXCR anew, one entry per CDR3 protein. In the table there are hundreds of thousands of distinct CDR3 sequences, about 15% of which are singletons. This clonotype was seen ten or more times. The antigen remains undetermined. In germline, CDR1 is DFQATT, CDR2 SNEGSKA (reference sequence). CDR3 length: 15 amino acids. The V and J ends lost 6 bases and 6 bases, in that order; junction bases with no gene match: 13.

The chain employs TRBV20-1 and TRBJ2-3, with 9 bases that match TRBD2. The receptor was isolated from a woman aged 55-70 years with Graves' ophthalmopathy. Specimen: blood. The CDR3: CSANEAGGFPDTQYF. The CDR3, as DNA: TGCAGTGCGAACGAGGCGGGAGGGTTCCCGGATACGCAGTATTTT.